A selection of T cell receptor beta chains follows, all from one sample in a study of shared clonotypes between healthy human individuals. This table comes from immunoSEQ multiplex PCR, and its TCRdb copy is limited to in-frame clones, with some not included. This table has approximately 710,000 clones, around 91% appearing once. The sample comprised memory CD8+ T cells from PBMCs. These receptors were taken from a man between 18 and 35 years old in good health. Some clones in this sample may be carry-over from other donors' samples. Both conserved end residues are trimmed from each CDR3. Fields, in order: CDR3 protein, J gene, clone size, V gene. A clone size is listed for some rows: how often the clone was seen (once, few, many), or a class if it is expanded.

ASSLAGLAGGYSYNEQF,TRBJ2-1,.,TRBV5-4
ASSPITNTGLYEQY,TRBJ2-7,.,TRBV13
ASSLLSPDPQH,TRBJ1-5,.,TRBV7-3
ASSLGRGQGQANIQY,TRBJ2-4,.,TRBV7-6
ASEERQGFQETQY,TRBJ2-5,.,TRBV28
ASSIEEWVQETQY,TRBJ2-5,.,TRBV28
ASSPLPRLAHYEQY,TRBJ2-7,.,TRBV27
ASSARDTYEQY,TRBJ2-7,once,TRBV7-8
ASSLVGESYYNEQF,TRBJ2-1,.,TRBV11-2
ASSPLMNTEAF,TRBJ1-1,.,TRBV28
ASSGGYEQY,TRBJ2-7,.,TRBV2
ASSPGRSGRVPWTGELF,TRBJ2-2,.,TRBV11-2
ASSEFPRDRGEDEQF,TRBJ2-1,.,TRBV10-2
ASSRPPALTNEKLF,TRBJ1-4,.,TRBV7-9
ASSHSQGWETQY,TRBJ2-5,once,TRBV7-9
ASGFDKHYEQY,TRBJ2-7,many,TRBV12-5
ASRKRESDTQY,TRBJ2-3,.,TRBV6-1
AISPLARGDEQY,TRBJ2-7,once,TRBV10-3
ASSLAKPVMNTEAF,TRBJ1-1,.,TRBV5-1
ASSTGTELELNTEAF,TRBJ1-1,.,TRBV21-1
ASSQPGGPRETQY,TRBJ2-5,.,TRBV4-1
ASSGGWGTPEAF,TRBJ1-1,.,TRBV25-1
ASSLDDGLAGGQETQY,TRBJ2-5,.,TRBV5-1